The clone carrying this TCR beta chain occurred a few times. The antigen is undetermined. The data stem from a study of blood T cells in healthy people across ages. Study-level points and caveats: Observed TCR beta diversity per million T cells went down as age went up. This fall followed a roughly linear course with age. The study lacked donor CMV status, which possibly confounded expanded clonotype changes. Relative to aged donors, long-lived donors carried more naive CD4+ cells and displayed higher diversity. A conclusive naive versus antigen-experienced comparison was prevented by the unsorted PBMCs.

Germline lookup yields CDR1 LGHDT and CDR2 YNNKEL (reference sequence). The CDR3 has 13 residues. V was pared by 7 bases and J by 1 base, with 10 bases between. Through a sample-barcoded 5' primer and a J-beta primer mix, a second PCR was run for roughly 7 to 11 cycles. MiXCR, applied by TCRdb to the 5' RACE reads, yields one record per CDR3 protein. The data contain about 940,000 distinct CDR3 sequences, 45% to 50% of them singletons. This rearrangement joins TRBV3-1 to TRBJ1-1; possibly TRBD1 for D (6 bases). The TCR sequence derives from a man aged 25 to 40 in good health. Sequencing input: blood. The CDR3 here is CASMRGGNTEAFF. CDR3 DNA sequence: TGTGCCAGCATGAGGGGGGGGAACACTGAAGCTTTCTTT.